These T cell receptor beta chains were read from a single sample in a study of blood T cells in healthy people across ages. MiXCR, applied by TCRdb to the 5' RACE reads, yields one record per CDR3 protein. Of 1.5 million to 2 million distinct CDR3 sequences in the sample, about 39% were seen once. Sample: blood. These receptors were collected from a human donor in good health. Each CDR3 is given with its conserved first and last residue. Each record gives: D gene, V gene, clone size, J gene, CDR3 DNA, CDR3 protein. The D gene is left open where the match is weak. Clone size is given for some rows only: seen once, a few or many times, or a class if the clone is expanded.

d_gene: TRBD1
v_gene: TRBV29-1
abundance: .
j_gene: TRBJ2-3
CDR3nt: TGCAGCGTTAAAGGACAGGGGGTTGGCACAGATACGCAGTATTTT
CDR3aa: CSVKGQGVGTDTQYF

d_gene: .
v_gene: TRBV6-5
abundance: .
j_gene: TRBJ2-5
CDR3nt: TGTGCCAGCAGTTACTTTTCGGAACAGTACTTC
CDR3aa: CASSYFSEQYF

d_gene: TRBD1
v_gene: TRBV28
abundance: few
j_gene: TRBJ2-7
CDR3nt: TGTGCCAGCAGTCCGGGGGGACAGGGCTCCTACGAGCAGTACTTC
CDR3aa: CASSPGGQGSYEQYF

d_gene: .
v_gene: TRBV11-2
abundance: few
j_gene: TRBJ2-7
CDR3nt: TGTGCCAGCAGCCGGGACATACTCGCCTACGAGCAGTACTTC
CDR3aa: CASSRDILAYEQYF

d_gene: .
v_gene: TRBV29-1
abundance: .
j_gene: TRBJ2-7
CDR3nt: TGCAGCGCCGCAACGACAGGCTCCTACGAGCAGTACTTC
CDR3aa: CSAATTGSYEQYF

d_gene: TRBD1
v_gene: TRBV20-1
abundance: .
j_gene: TRBJ1-2
CDR3nt: TGCAGTGCTAGCACAGGGGGCCAGTATGGCTACACCTTC
CDR3aa: CSASTGGQYGYTF

d_gene: .
v_gene: TRBV14
abundance: few
j_gene: TRBJ1-1
CDR3nt: TGTGCCAGCAGCCGGGCCCGGATCGTCACTGAAGCTTTCTTT
CDR3aa: CASSRARIVTEAFF

d_gene: TRBD1
v_gene: TRBV5-6
abundance: few
j_gene: TRBJ1-2
CDR3nt: TGTGCCAGCAGCTCTACTATGACAGGGCGTGGCTACACCTTC
CDR3aa: CASSSTMTGRGYTF

d_gene: .
v_gene: TRBV5-1
abundance: few
j_gene: TRBJ2-4
CDR3nt: TGCACCAGCAGCTCCACCAATACCAAAAACATTCAGTACTTC
CDR3aa: CTSSSTNTKNIQYF

d_gene: .
v_gene: TRBV5-1
abundance: few
j_gene: TRBJ2-3
CDR3nt: TGCGCCAGCAGCTCGAACCGAGGGACCGGAGATACGCAGTATTTT
CDR3aa: CASSSNRGTGDTQYF

d_gene: TRBD2
v_gene: TRBV20-1
abundance: few
j_gene: TRBJ2-3
CDR3nt: TGCAGTGCTGTCAGCGGGGATGATACGCAGTATTTT
CDR3aa: CSAVSGDDTQYF

d_gene: .
v_gene: TRBV29-1
abundance: few
j_gene: TRBJ2-1
CDR3nt: TGCAGCGTTGATATGGGGGTTGGTGAGCAGTTCTTC
CDR3aa: CSVDMGVGEQFF

d_gene: .
v_gene: TRBV4-1
abundance: .
j_gene: TRBJ2-1
CDR3nt: TGCGCCAGCAGCCAAGGACCCAATCTCTACAATGAGCAGTTCTTC
CDR3aa: CASSQGPNLYNEQFF

d_gene: TRBD2
v_gene: TRBV15
abundance: .
j_gene: TRBJ2-7
CDR3nt: TGTGCCACCAGCAGAGTACGGGAGGGAGGATCCAATGAGCAGTACTTC
CDR3aa: CATSRVREGGSNEQYF

d_gene: .
v_gene: TRBV9
abundance: .
j_gene: TRBJ2-1
CDR3nt: TGTGTCAGCAGCGTAGATGGGGGGGGCATTTATGGTGAGCAGTTCTTC
CDR3aa: CVSSVDGGGIYGEQFF

d_gene: TRBD1
v_gene: TRBV15
abundance: few
j_gene: TRBJ2-7
CDR3nt: TGTGCCACCAGCTTACCGACAGACAGGGGGCCCTACGAGCAGTACTTC
CDR3aa: CATSLPTDRGPYEQYF

d_gene: .
v_gene: TRBV29-1
abundance: .
j_gene: TRBJ2-1
CDR3nt: TGCAGCGTTGACAGGGTTCGCCAAGAGACCCAGTTCTTC
CDR3aa: CSVDRVRQETQFF

d_gene: .
v_gene: TRBV4-3
abundance: .
j_gene: TRBJ2-7
CDR3nt: TGCGCCAGCAGCCAAGATTCAGGGAACGAGCAGTACTTC
CDR3aa: CASSQDSGNEQYF

d_gene: TRBD2
v_gene: TRBV13
abundance: few
j_gene: TRBJ2-1
CDR3nt: TGTGCCAGCAGCTTAGTTGTTAGCGGGGGGGAAACCTACAATGAGCAGTTCTTC
CDR3aa: CASSLVVSGGETYNEQFF

d_gene: .
v_gene: TRBV20-1
abundance: .
j_gene: TRBJ1-2
CDR3nt: TGCAGTACTAGAGATCGACGGGGGGCAATCTATGGCTACACCTTC
CDR3aa: CSTRDRRGAIYGYTF

d_gene: TRBD1
v_gene: TRBV6-6
abundance: .
j_gene: TRBJ1-2
CDR3nt: TGTGCCACCGTGGCCGGGACAGGAGTCTATAGCTACACCTTC
CDR3aa: CATVAGTGVYSYTF

d_gene: .
v_gene: TRBV20-1
abundance: many
j_gene: TRBJ2-7
CDR3nt: TGCAGTGCTAGATCCAGCGACTCCTACGAGCAGTACTTC
CDR3aa: CSARSSDSYEQYF

d_gene: .
v_gene: TRBV7-3
abundance: few
j_gene: TRBJ2-6
CDR3nt: TGTGCCAGCAGCCTTGTAACAGGGTCAGGGGCCAACGTCCTGACTTTC
CDR3aa: CASSLVTGSGANVLTF

d_gene: .
v_gene: TRBV27
abundance: few
j_gene: TRBJ2-1
CDR3nt: TGTGCCAGCAGTTGGGGGGGGACAGTTGGTTACAATGAGCAGTTCTTC
CDR3aa: CASSWGGTVGYNEQFF

d_gene: TRBD2
v_gene: TRBV4-2
abundance: .
j_gene: TRBJ2-1
CDR3nt: TGTGCCAGCAGCCAAGATCGGGGGGTAGCGGGGGGTGAGCAGTTCTTC
CDR3aa: CASSQDRGVAGGEQFF

d_gene: TRBD2
v_gene: TRBV7-9
abundance: few
j_gene: TRBJ2-5
CDR3nt: TGTGCCAGCAGCTTAGAGGCGGGGGGGCCACGAGAGACCCAGTACTTC
CDR3aa: CASSLEAGGPRETQYF

d_gene: .
v_gene: TRBV10-3
abundance: .
j_gene: TRBJ2-5
CDR3nt: TGTGCCATCAGTGAGGGTTTAGTAGAGACCCAGTACTTC
CDR3aa: CAISEGLVETQYF

d_gene: .
v_gene: TRBV4-1
abundance: .
j_gene: TRBJ2-7
CDR3nt: TGCGCCAGCAGCCAAGCTGATCAGGGCCACGAGCAGTACTTC
CDR3aa: CASSQADQGHEQYF

d_gene: .
v_gene: TRBV28
abundance: .
j_gene: TRBJ2-7
CDR3nt: TGTGCCAGCAGTCGAATCAGACGCGGCGGGTACGAGCAGTACTTC
CDR3aa: CASSRIRRGGYEQYF

d_gene: .
v_gene: TRBV6-4
abundance: many
j_gene: TRBJ1-5
CDR3nt: TGTGCCAGCAGTGGGGGGCCGGGTCAGCCCCAGCATTTT
CDR3aa: CASSGGPGQPQHF

d_gene: .
v_gene: TRBV6-5
abundance: .
j_gene: TRBJ2-5
CDR3nt: TGTGTCAGCAGTAAGGTCCCCTGGACCCAGTACTTC
CDR3aa: CVSSKVPWTQYF

d_gene: TRBD1
v_gene: TRBV29-1
abundance: few
j_gene: TRBJ1-1
CDR3nt: TGCAGCGCTGCCGAGGGACAGGGGTATGAAGCTTTCTTT
CDR3aa: CSAAEGQGYEAFF

d_gene: .
v_gene: TRBV20-1
abundance: .
j_gene: TRBJ1-5
CDR3nt: TGCAGTGCTAGAGAAACAATCAATCAGCCCCAGCATTTT
CDR3aa: CSARETINQPQHF

d_gene: TRBD1
v_gene: TRBV7-3
abundance: .
j_gene: TRBJ2-7
CDR3nt: TGTGCCAGCAGCTTTGACAGGGGTAGCTCCTACGAGCAGTACTTC
CDR3aa: CASSFDRGSSYEQYF

d_gene: .
v_gene: TRBV24-1
abundance: few
j_gene: TRBJ2-7
CDR3nt: TGTGCCACCAGTCCCGCGACAGCGCCTTCTTACGAGCAGTACTTC
CDR3aa: CATSPATAPSYEQYF

d_gene: .
v_gene: TRBV24-1
abundance: few
j_gene: TRBJ2-1
CDR3nt: TGTGCCACCAGTGATCTTCAGGGAACCGTCGATGAGCAGTTCTTC
CDR3aa: CATSDLQGTVDEQFF

d_gene: .
v_gene: TRBV3-1
abundance: once
j_gene: TRBJ2-2
CDR3nt: TGTGCCAGCAGCCAAGGGACTAACGGGGAGCTGTTTTTT
CDR3aa: CASSQGTNGELFF

d_gene: TRBD1
v_gene: TRBV5-1
abundance: .
j_gene: TRBJ2-2
CDR3nt: TGCGCCAGCAGCGTCCGGGACAGGCCCACCGGGGAGCTGTTTTTT
CDR3aa: CASSVRDRPTGELFF

d_gene: .
v_gene: TRBV30
abundance: .
j_gene: TRBJ1-4
CDR3nt: TGTGCCTGGAGTGGGGGCAGGGATGGTGGTGAAAAACTGTTTTTT
CDR3aa: CAWSGGRDGGEKLFF

d_gene: TRBD1
v_gene: TRBV5-1
abundance: few
j_gene: TRBJ1-1
CDR3nt: TGCGCCAGCAGCTTTGACAGGGATGACACTGAAGCTTTCTTT
CDR3aa: CASSFDRDDTEAFF

d_gene: .
v_gene: TRBV20-1
abundance: .
j_gene: TRBJ1-5
CDR3nt: TGCAGTGCTAGAGAATCCACAGGGATCCAGCCCCAGCATTTT
CDR3aa: CSARESTGIQPQHF

d_gene: TRBD1
v_gene: TRBV24-1
abundance: .
j_gene: TRBJ1-2
CDR3nt: TGTGCCACCAGTGATTCAGGACAGGCTTTTAACTATGGCTACACCTTC
CDR3aa: CATSDSGQAFNYGYTF

d_gene: .
v_gene: TRBV27
abundance: .
j_gene: TRBJ2-4
CDR3nt: TGTGCCAGCGGCCCGGGGCAGGACATTCAGTACTTC
CDR3aa: CASGPGQDIQYF

d_gene: .
v_gene: TRBV4-2
abundance: .
j_gene: TRBJ2-7
CDR3nt: TGTGCCAGCAGCCAAGAGACGGGATCTAGCTCCTACGAGCAGTACTTC
CDR3aa: CASSQETGSSSYEQYF

d_gene: TRBD1
v_gene: TRBV20-1
abundance: .
j_gene: TRBJ2-3
CDR3nt: TGCAGTGCCCAACCCTCCGACAGGGACACGAGCACAGATACGCAGTATTTT
CDR3aa: CSAQPSDRDTSTDTQYF

d_gene: .
v_gene: TRBV10-2
abundance: few
j_gene: TRBJ1-2
CDR3nt: TGCGCCAGCAGTGAGTCGATGGGGGACCGGGCCTATGGCTACACCTTC
CDR3aa: CASSESMGDRAYGYTF

d_gene: .
v_gene: TRBV7-2
abundance: once
j_gene: TRBJ1-2
CDR3nt: TGTGCCAGCAGCTTGTTGGGTATTGGCTACACCTTC
CDR3aa: CASSLLGIGYTF

d_gene: .
v_gene: TRBV24-1
abundance: .
j_gene: TRBJ1-1
CDR3nt: TGTGCCACCGGAGGACGGATGAACACTGAAGCTTTCTTT
CDR3aa: CATGGRMNTEAFF

d_gene: TRBD2
v_gene: TRBV14
abundance: few
j_gene: TRBJ2-1
CDR3nt: TGTGCCAGCAGCCAAGCAATAGCGGGGGTATACAATGAGCAGTTCTTC
CDR3aa: CASSQAIAGVYNEQFF

d_gene: TRBD1
v_gene: TRBV7-2
abundance: few
j_gene: TRBJ1-5
CDR3nt: TGTGCCAGCAGCCCGGGACAGCTTCAGCCCCAGCATTTT
CDR3aa: CASSPGQLQPQHF

d_gene: .
v_gene: TRBV12-3/TRBV12-4
abundance: .
j_gene: TRBJ1-1
CDR3nt: TGTGCCAGCAGGCGGGCAGGGCGAAGAGCTTTCTTT
CDR3aa: CASRRAGRRAFF

d_gene: TRBD2
v_gene: TRBV6-1
abundance: .
j_gene: TRBJ2-3
CDR3nt: TGTGCCAGCATCTGGAGGGGACTAGGGCGCACAGATACGCAGTATTTT
CDR3aa: CASIWRGLGRTDTQYF

d_gene: .
v_gene: TRBV20-1
abundance: few
j_gene: TRBJ1-2
CDR3nt: TGCAGTGCTCCCCTCTTCGCGGGGAACTATGGCTACACCTTC
CDR3aa: CSAPLFAGNYGYTF

d_gene: .
v_gene: TRBV5-8
abundance: .
j_gene: TRBJ2-6
CDR3nt: TGTGCCAGCAGTTGGGAGGGCGGACAGGACTTACAAGGGGCCAACGTCCTGACTTTC
CDR3aa: CASSWEGGQDLQGANVLTF

d_gene: .
v_gene: TRBV7-8
abundance: .
j_gene: TRBJ1-2
CDR3nt: TGTGCCAGCAGCGCCTTACAGGGAGTCGACTATGGCTACACCTTC
CDR3aa: CASSALQGVDYGYTF